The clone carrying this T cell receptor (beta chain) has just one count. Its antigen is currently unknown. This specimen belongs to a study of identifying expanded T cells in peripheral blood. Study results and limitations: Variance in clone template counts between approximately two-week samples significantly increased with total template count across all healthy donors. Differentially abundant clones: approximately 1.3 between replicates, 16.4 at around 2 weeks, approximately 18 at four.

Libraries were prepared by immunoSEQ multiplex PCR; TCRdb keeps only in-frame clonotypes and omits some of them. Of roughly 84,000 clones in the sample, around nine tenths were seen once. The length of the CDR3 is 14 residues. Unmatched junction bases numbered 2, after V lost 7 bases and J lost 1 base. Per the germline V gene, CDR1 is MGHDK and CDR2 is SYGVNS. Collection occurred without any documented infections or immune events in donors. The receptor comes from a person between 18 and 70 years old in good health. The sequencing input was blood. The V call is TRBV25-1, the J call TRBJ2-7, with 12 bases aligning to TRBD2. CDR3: CASTGTSGSYEQYF. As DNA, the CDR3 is TGTGCCAGCACCGGGACTAGCGGGTCCTACGAGCAGTACTTC.